This is a list of T cell receptor beta chains from one sample in a study of blood T cell repertoires in COVID-19. The assay was immunoSEQ multiplex PCR, and TCRdb's table has in-frame clones only and misses some. The sample lists approximately 200,000 clones; about 84% were seen once. Sequencing used PBMCs or T cells enriched from blood (not recorded which). These receptors originate from a man in his fifties or sixties who had recovered from COVID-19. Both conserved end residues are part of each CDR3. Each record gives: D gene, clone size, V gene, J gene, CDR3 protein, CDR3 DNA. D genes are given only for firm matches. Clone size is given for some rows only: seen once, a few or many times, or a class if the clone is expanded.

d_gene: TRBD1; abundance: .; v_gene: TRBV9; j_gene: TRBJ2-1; CDR3aa: CASSLQGATEQFF; CDR3nt: TGTGCCAGCAGCTTACAGGGGGCAACTGAGCAGTTCTTC
d_gene: .; abundance: .; v_gene: TRBV6-4; j_gene: TRBJ1-1; CDR3aa: CASSLERGEEAFF; CDR3nt: TGTGCCAGCAGTCTTGAACGGGGGGAAGAAGCTTTCTTT
d_gene: .; abundance: .; v_gene: TRBV3-1/TRBV3-2; j_gene: TRBJ2-2; CDR3aa: CASSLPQGGPGELFF; CDR3nt: TGTGCCAGCAGCTTACCACAAGGCGGGCCCGGGGAGCTGTTTTTT
d_gene: .; abundance: .; v_gene: TRBV11-2; j_gene: TRBJ2-1; CDR3aa: CASSPLVRSYNEQFF; CDR3nt: TGTGCCAGCAGCCCCTTAGTAAGATCTTACAATGAGCAGTTCTTC
d_gene: .; abundance: .; v_gene: TRBV6-1; j_gene: TRBJ1-4; CDR3aa: CASSERGERTNEKLFF; CDR3nt: TGTGCCAGCAGTGAACGGGGGGAGCGCACTAATGAAAAACTGTTTTTT
d_gene: TRBD1; abundance: .; v_gene: TRBV5-1; j_gene: TRBJ1-6; CDR3aa: CASSLGLRGDSPLHF; CDR3nt: TGCGCCAGCAGCTTGGGTCTCAGGGGGGATTCACCCCTCCACTTT
d_gene: .; abundance: .; v_gene: TRBV29-1; j_gene: TRBJ2-4; CDR3aa: CSVRGDTNIQYF; CDR3nt: TGCAGCGTTAGAGGGGACACTAACATTCAGTACTTC
d_gene: .; abundance: .; v_gene: TRBV10-3; j_gene: TRBJ1-2; CDR3aa: CAISDGRQGSYGYTF; CDR3nt: TGTGCCATCAGTGACGGCCGACAAGGGAGCTATGGCTACACCTTC
d_gene: TRBD1; abundance: .; v_gene: TRBV7-8; j_gene: TRBJ1-1; CDR3aa: CASSFTTGGITEAFF; CDR3nt: TGTGCCAGCAGCTTTACGACAGGGGGGATCACTGAAGCTTTCTTT
d_gene: TRBD1; abundance: .; v_gene: TRBV7-3; j_gene: TRBJ1-1; CDR3aa: CASSLTRDSKAFF; CDR3nt: TGTGCCAGCAGCTTAACTCGGGACAGTAAAGCTTTCTTT
d_gene: .; abundance: once; v_gene: TRBV18; j_gene: TRBJ2-6; CDR3aa: CASSPTLRGPGANVLTF; CDR3nt: TGTGCCAGCTCACCTACTCTGCGGGGGCCTGGGGCCAACGTCCTGACTTTC
d_gene: TRBD1; abundance: .; v_gene: TRBV6-2/TRBV6-3; j_gene: TRBJ2-2; CDR3aa: CASSFSLQGAVNTGELFF; CDR3nt: TGTGCCAGCAGTTTTTCCTTACAGGGGGCTGTGAACACCGGGGAGCTGTTTTTT
d_gene: .; abundance: .; v_gene: TRBV6-5; j_gene: TRBJ1-1; CDR3aa: CASSLIGAKTEAFF; CDR3nt: TGTGCCAGCAGTTTGATAGGGGCCAAAACTGAAGCTTTCTTT
d_gene: TRBD2; abundance: .; v_gene: TRBV7-6; j_gene: TRBJ2-5; CDR3aa: CASSLPSGGAETQYF; CDR3nt: TGTGCCAGCAGCTTACCTAGCGGGGGGGCGGAGACCCAGTACTTC
d_gene: .; abundance: .; v_gene: TRBV9; j_gene: TRBJ1-2; CDR3aa: CASSVPRAYLVDTF; CDR3nt: TGTGCCAGCAGCGTACCCAGGGCCTATCTTGTCGACACCTTC
d_gene: TRBD2; abundance: .; v_gene: TRBV13; j_gene: TRBJ2-3; CDR3aa: CASSLGRSGGVTDTQYF; CDR3nt: TGTGCCAGCAGCTTAGGCCGTAGCGGGGGGGTCACAGATACGCAGTATTTT
d_gene: TRBD1; abundance: .; v_gene: TRBV4-3; j_gene: TRBJ2-7; CDR3aa: CASSQAPGGYEQYF; CDR3nt: TGCGCCAGCAGCCAGGCCCCAGGGGGTTACGAGCAGTACTTC
d_gene: TRBD2; abundance: .; v_gene: TRBV5-4; j_gene: TRBJ2-7; CDR3aa: CASSSGGAIHEQYF; CDR3nt: TGTGCCAGCAGCTCCGGGGGGGCGATCCACGAGCAGTACTTC
d_gene: .; abundance: .; v_gene: TRBV6-2/TRBV6-3; j_gene: TRBJ1-6; CDR3aa: CASSTETGGNSPLHF; CDR3nt: TGTGCCAGCAGTACCGAGACTGGCGGTAATTCACCCCTCCACTTT
d_gene: .; abundance: .; v_gene: TRBV6-5; j_gene: TRBJ1-2; CDR3aa: CASSYSSVYGYTF; CDR3nt: TGTGCCAGCAGTTACTCGTCGGTCTATGGCTACACCTTC
d_gene: .; abundance: .; v_gene: TRBV19; j_gene: TRBJ1-5; CDR3aa: CASSIVRGGNQPQHF; CDR3nt: TGTGCCAGTAGTATAGTCAGGGGAGGGAATCAGCCCCAGCATTTT